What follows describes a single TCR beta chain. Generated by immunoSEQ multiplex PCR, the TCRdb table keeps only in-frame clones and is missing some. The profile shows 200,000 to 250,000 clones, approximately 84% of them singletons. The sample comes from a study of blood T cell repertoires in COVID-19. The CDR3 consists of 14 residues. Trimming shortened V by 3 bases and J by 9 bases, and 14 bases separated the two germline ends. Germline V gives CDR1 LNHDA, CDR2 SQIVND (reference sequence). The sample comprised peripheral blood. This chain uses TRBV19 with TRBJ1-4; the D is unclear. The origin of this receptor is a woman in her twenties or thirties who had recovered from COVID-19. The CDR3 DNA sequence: TGTGCCAGTAGTATGGACTTCAAGCCCCAAAAACTGTTTTTT. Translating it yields CASSMDFKPQKLFF.